A single sample gave rise to the 27 T cell receptor beta chains below, sequenced in a study of blood T cell repertoires in COVID-19. The method was immunoSEQ multiplex PCR; TCRdb's version includes in-frame clones alone and lacks a portion of them. Of 200,000 or so clones listed, about 89% were seen once; the top ten hold 6.5% to 9%. Sequenced input: PBMCs or T cells enriched from blood (not recorded which). The receptors shown here come from a woman aged 18 to 35 who had recovered from COVID-19.

The rearrangement uses TRBV3-1 (or the pseudogene TRBV3-2) and TRBJ1-1; 10 bases align to TRBD1. The CDR3 is 16 residues long. V shed 0 bases and J 5 bases; nucleotides not matched to a gene: 6. Germline V lookup: CDR1 LGHDT, CDR2 YNNKEL (reference sequence). Written as DNA, the CDR3 is TGTGCCAGCAGCCAAGAGGGGAGACAGGGGGCGACTGAAGCTTTCTTT. It is translated as CASSQEGRQGATEAFF.

The V gene is TRBV28, the J gene TRBJ1-1, with unresolved D. The CDR3 has 12 amino acids. V was clipped by 10 bases and J by 4 bases, with 13 bases between them. Germline CDR1 reads MDHEN; CDR2 reads SYDVKM. The CDR3: CATLPRSTEAFF. CDR3 nucleotide sequence: TGTGCCACCCTGCCGCGGAGCACTGAAGCTTTCTTT. Filled out from reference TRBV28 and TRBJ1-1, the complete variable domain reads DVKVTQSSRYLVKRTGEKVFLECVQDMDHENMFWYRQDPGLGLRLIYFSYDVKMKEKGDIPEGYSVSREKKERFSLILESASTNQTSMYLCATLPRSTEAFFGQGTRLTVV.

The rearrangement uses TRBV28 and TRBJ1-6; 7 bases map to TRBD1. V lost 0 bases to trimming and J lost 4 bases; unmatched junction nucleotides: 3. The CDR3 is 16 amino acids. Germline V lookup: CDR1 MDHEN, CDR2 SYDVKM. CDR3 residues: CASSLWQGEYNSPLHF. CDR3 nucleotides: TGTGCCAGCAGTTTATGGCAGGGGGAGTATAATTCACCCCTCCACTTT.

This rearrangement joins TRBV9 to TRBJ1-2, with D perhaps matching TRBD1 (6 bases). V shed 4 bases and J shed 7 bases, with 14 bases lying between them. The CDR3 is 13 amino acids. Looked up from germline, CDR1 is SGDLS and CDR2 is YYNGEE. The CDR3 spells CASSPDRWGGYTF. The DNA for the CDR3 is TGTGCCAGCAGCCCTGACAGGTGGGGTGGCTACACCTTC.

This clone was seen more than once but under ten times. The CDR3 coding sequence is TGTGCCAGCAGCTTAGTCTCGTCTGCTGGAAACACCATATATTTT. It is translated as CASSLVSSAGNTIYF. This chain connects TRBV7-8 to TRBJ1-3; D ambiguous. Germline V lookup: CDR1 SGHVS, CDR2 FQNEAQ. Between the trimmed V and J ends, which lost 1 base and 2 bases, there was a span of 9 bases. This CDR3 comprises 15 residues.

This chain links TRBV28 with TRBJ2-5; weak D call: TRBD1 (6 bases). The CDR3 is 14 residues long. The V end was cut by 4 bases, the J end by 7 bases, with 16 bases between. The germline gives CDR1 MDHEN, CDR2 SYDVKM. CDR3 loop: CASSSSELGGTQYF. As DNA, the CDR3 is TGTGCCAGCAGTTCCTCGGAGCTAGGGGGGACCCAGTACTTC.

This chain connects TRBV5-1 to TRBJ2-7; 9 bases line up with TRBD1. Germline loops: CDR1 SGHRS, CDR2 YFSETQ. V trimming: 7 bases; J trimming: 4 bases; junction bases outside the gene matches: 9. CDR3 length equals 14 residues. The chain's CDR3 is CASERGQGSYEQYF. Written as DNA, the CDR3 is TGCGCCAGCGAGCGGGGACAGGGAAGTTACGAGCAGTACTTC.

The rearrangement uses TRBV7-2 and TRBJ2-2; D unresolved. Germline CDR1 and CDR2: SGHTA and FQGNSA. This CDR3 is built from 12 residues. The V and J ends lost 4 bases and 3 bases respectively, with 3 bases between them. The CDR3 region is CASSSDTGELFF. The DNA of the CDR3 is TGTGCCAGCAGCTCAGACACCGGGGAGCTGTTTTTT.

This sequence joins TRBV29-1 and TRBJ2-3; D is perhaps TRBD1 (5 bases). The CDR3 has 12 amino acids. Germline CDR1 SQVTM, CDR2 ANQGSEA. V was cut by 4 bases and J by 1 base, with 6 bases left in between. The DNA of the CDR3 is TGCAGCGTTGCCAGGGGCACAGATACGCAGTATTTT. This gives the protein CSVARGTDTQYF.

The gene calls are TRBV15 and TRBJ1-3; D is uncertain. This CDR3 has 15 residues. Germline lookup yields CDR1 LNHNV and CDR2 YYDKDF (reference sequence). The V end was cut by 0 bases, the J end by 3 bases, with 9 bases between. CDR3 nucleotide sequence: TGTGCCACCAGCAGAGATTTTGCTAGTGGAAACACCATATATTTT. Translating it yields CATSRDFASGNTIYF.

This chain connects TRBV7-9 to TRBJ2-2, with D perhaps matching TRBD2 (5 bases). CDR3 length: 12 amino acids. Germline CDR1 reads SEHNR; CDR2 reads FQNEAQ (reference sequence). Trimming cost V 3 bases and J 9 bases, with 8 bases left between them. The CDR3 DNA sequence: TGTGCCAGCAGCTTTGCGGGCCGGGAGCTGTTTTTT. It is translated as CASSFAGRELFF.

The chain employs TRBV25-1 and TRBJ2-7; the D gene is possibly TRBD1 (7 bases). This CDR3 contains 17 residues. CDR1 and CDR2 (germline): MGHDK, SYGVNS. V was clipped by 4 bases and J by 3 bases, with 22 bases between them. The CDR3 DNA sequence: TGTGCCAGCAGTGGAGGCGGGACGAGACAGGGTAGCTACGAGCAGTACTTC. Translation gives CASSGGGTRQGSYEQYF.

This clone was observed once. CDR3 amino acids: CASSSRDSNQPQHF. The CDR3 DNA reads as TGTGCCAGTAGTAGCCGGGATAGCAATCAGCCCCAGCATTTT. The rearrangement links TRBV19 to TRBJ1-5; D is undetermined. The CDR3 is made up of 14 amino acids. The germline CDR1 and CDR2 sequences are LNHDA and SQIVND (reference sequence). V shed 4 bases and J shed 0 bases, with 7 bases lying between them.

The chain couples TRBV10-2 to TRBJ1-6; D perhaps matches TRBD1 (6 bases). The CDR3 consists of 15 residues. In germline, CDR1 is WSHSY, CDR2 SAAADI. The V end was cut by 0 bases, the J end by 8 bases, with 11 bases between. For the CDR3, the DNA is TGCGCCAGCAGTGAGTCGCAGGGGATGGATTCACCCCTCCACTTT. Translation gives CASSESQGMDSPLHF.

CDR3 nucleotide sequence: TGCGCCAGCAGGTCGGGGACAACCTACGAGCAGTACTTC. Translated, it gives CASRSGTTYEQYF. The rearrangement links TRBV5-1 to TRBJ2-7; a weak D match, TRBD1 (6 bases). Germline V gives CDR1 SGHRS, CDR2 YFSETQ. There are 13 residues in the CDR3. V was shortened by 5 bases and J by 2 bases, with 11 bases between the two germline ends. The whole variable domain, filled in from reference TRBV5-1 and TRBJ2-7, reads KAGVTQTPRYLIKTRGQQVTLSCSPISGHRSVSWYQQTPGQGLQFLFEYFSETQRNKGNFPGRFSGRQFSNSRSEMNVSTLELGDSALYLCASRSGTTYEQYFGPGTRLTVT.

The gene calls are TRBV9 and TRBJ1-1; 12 bases are shared with TRBD1. The germline V gene has CDR1 SGDLS and CDR2 YYNGEE. The V and J ends lost 2 bases and 7 bases, in that order; junction bases with no gene match: 6. This CDR3 contains 15 residues. CDR3 sequence reads: CASSVSGQGASEAFF. The CDR3 region has the DNA TGTGCCAGCAGCGTCTCGGGACAGGGGGCTAGTGAAGCTTTCTTT.

In DNA, the CDR3 is TGTGCCAGCAGCAGGGGACAGGGACTCTCACCCCTCCACTTT. Translation gives CASSRGQGLSPLHF. V is TRBV5-6 and J is TRBJ1-6; 9 positions agree with TRBD1. This CDR3 comprises 14 residues. From germline, CDR1 is SGHDT and CDR2 YYEEEE. V lost 4 bases, J lost 10 bases, and 6 bases stayed unmatched.

The V and J genes are TRBV5-1 and TRBJ1-2; 9 nucleotides match TRBD1. The CDR3 runs 14 residues. Germline V CDR1 and CDR2: SGHRS, YFSETQ. The V segment lost 2 bases and the J segment 8 bases; nucleotides outside the gene matches: 7. The CDR3 reads CASSFEGQGEGYTF. In nucleotides, the CDR3 is TGCGCCAGCAGCTTCGAGGGACAGGGTGAAGGCTACACCTTC.

The rearrangement uses TRBV5-1 and TRBJ1-2; D unresolved. Germline CDR1 reads SGHRS; CDR2 reads YFSETQ. The CDR3 has 13 amino acids. Between the trimmed V and J ends, which lost 2 bases and 0 bases, there was a span of 5 bases. The CDR3 nucleotides read TGCGCCAGCAGCTTTGAGGCTAACTATGGCTACACCTTC. It codes for CASSFEANYGYTF.

V is TRBV12-3 or TRBV12-4 and J is TRBJ1-6; D is undetermined. The CDR3 length is 13 residues. V was clipped by 3 bases and J by 8 bases, with 8 bases between them. This CDR3 is CASSFTSDSPLHF. The CDR3 coding sequence is TGTGCCAGCAGTTTTACTTCGGATTCACCCCTCCACTTT.

The chain carries TRBV2 and TRBJ2-5; no clear D. V lost 5 bases to trimming and J lost 1 base, with 11 bases between them. This CDR3 has 14 amino acids. Germline CDR1 SNHLY, CDR2 FYNNEI. The CDR3, as DNA: TGTGCCAGCAGTCCCCAAACTTTCCAAGAGACCCAGTACTTC. It is translated as CASSPQTFQETQYF.

V and J are TRBV30 and TRBJ2-7, with D tentatively TRBD1 (5 bases). Trimming stripped 4 bases from V and 5 bases from J, with 18 bases between. Per germline, CDR1 GTSNPN and CDR2 SVGIG (reference sequence). The CDR3 is 14 amino acids. For the CDR3, the DNA is TGTGCCTGGAACGTTGGGCAGGGTTTCAACGAGCAGTACTTC. It encodes CAWNVGQGFNEQYF.

J is TRBJ1-1 and V is TRBV6-5; the D is unclear. This CDR3 has 14 amino acids. Between the trimmed V and J ends, which lost 10 bases and 5 bases, there was a span of 20 bases. Per the germline V gene, CDR1 is MNHEY and CDR2 is SVGAGI. CDR3 region: CATNPAGERTEAFF. The CDR3 region has the DNA TGTGCCACTAACCCCGCCGGGGAACGGACTGAAGCTTTCTTT.

The chain links TRBV4-1 to TRBJ2-6, with D perhaps TRBD1 (6 bases). This CDR3 contains 15 residues. Germline values: CDR1 MGHRA, CDR2 YSYEKL. Trimming took 7 bases from V and 4 from J, leaving 14 bases between them. The CDR3 loop reads CASTREGTGANVLTF. The DNA for the CDR3 is TGCGCCAGCACTCGTGAGGGGACAGGGGCCAACGTCCTGACTTTC.

The chain has TRBV2 and TRBJ1-1; the D gene is possibly TRBD1 (5 bases). This CDR3 is 15 amino acids long. The germline V gene encodes CDR1 SNHLY and CDR2 FYNNEI. V gave up 6 bases and J gave up 0 bases, with 14 bases separating them. The CDR3: CASRAPGDLNTEAFF. CDR3 DNA: TGTGCCAGCAGAGCCCCGGGGGACCTGAACACTGAAGCTTTCTTT.

The CDR3 loop is CASSFHLEGLASETQYF. The CDR3 nucleotides are TGTGCCAGCAGTTTCCACCTTGAGGGACTAGCGTCGGAGACCCAGTACTTC. The V call is TRBV28, the J call TRBJ2-5; 10 nucleotides line up with TRBD2. The germline gives CDR1 MDHEN, CDR2 SYDVKM. This CDR3 contains 17 residues. V lost 3 bases, J lost 5 bases, and 12 bases stayed unmatched. The full variable domain, its missing parts supplied by reference TRBV28 and TRBJ2-5, is DVKVTQSSRYLVKRTGEKVFLECVQDMDHENMFWYRQDPGLGLRLIYFSYDVKMKEKGDIPEGYSVSREKKERFSLILESASTNQTSMYLCASSFHLEGLASETQYFGPGTRLLVL.

V is TRBV19 and J is TRBJ1-1, with 9 bases that match TRBD1. Unmatched junction bases numbered 13, after V lost 6 bases and J lost 5 bases. There are 16 residues in the CDR3. Germline assignment: CDR1 LNHDA and CDR2 SQIVND (reference sequence). CDR3 in DNA: TGTGCCAGTAGCGCGGGACAGGGACTTGGGGATACTGAAGCTTTCTTT. Protein sequence: CASSAGQGLGDTEAFF.